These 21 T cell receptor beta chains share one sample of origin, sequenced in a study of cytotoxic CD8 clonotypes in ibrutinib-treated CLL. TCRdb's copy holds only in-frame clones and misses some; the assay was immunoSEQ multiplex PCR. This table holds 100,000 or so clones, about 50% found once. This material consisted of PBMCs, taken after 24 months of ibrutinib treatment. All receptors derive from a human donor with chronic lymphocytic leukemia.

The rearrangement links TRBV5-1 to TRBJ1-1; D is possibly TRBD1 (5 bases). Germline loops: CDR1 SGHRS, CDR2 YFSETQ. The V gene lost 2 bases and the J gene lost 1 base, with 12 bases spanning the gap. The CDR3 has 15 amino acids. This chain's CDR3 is CASSFRGAPNTEAFF. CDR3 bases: TGCGCCAGCAGCTTTCGCGGGGCCCCGAACACTGAAGCTTTCTTT.

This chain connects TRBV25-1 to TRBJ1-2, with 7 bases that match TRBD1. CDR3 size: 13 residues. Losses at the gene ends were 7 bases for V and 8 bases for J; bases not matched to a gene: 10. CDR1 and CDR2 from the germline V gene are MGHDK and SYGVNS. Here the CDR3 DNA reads TGTGCCAGCACTGGTCAGGGGGTCGGCGGCTACACCTTC. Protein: CASTGQGVGGYTF.

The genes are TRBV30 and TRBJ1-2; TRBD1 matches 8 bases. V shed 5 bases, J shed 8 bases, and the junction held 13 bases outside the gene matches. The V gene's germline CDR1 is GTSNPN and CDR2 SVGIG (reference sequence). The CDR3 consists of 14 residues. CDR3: CAWAPRTGSGGYTF. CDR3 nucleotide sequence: TGTGCCTGGGCACCCCGGACAGGGTCTGGCGGCTACACCTTC.

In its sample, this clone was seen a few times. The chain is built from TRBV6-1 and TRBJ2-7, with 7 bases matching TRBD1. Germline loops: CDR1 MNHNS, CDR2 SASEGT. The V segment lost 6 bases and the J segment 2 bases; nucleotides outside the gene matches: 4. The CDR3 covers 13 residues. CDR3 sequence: CASRTGQTYEQYF. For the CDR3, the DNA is TGTGCCAGCAGGACAGGGCAGACCTACGAGCAGTACTTC.

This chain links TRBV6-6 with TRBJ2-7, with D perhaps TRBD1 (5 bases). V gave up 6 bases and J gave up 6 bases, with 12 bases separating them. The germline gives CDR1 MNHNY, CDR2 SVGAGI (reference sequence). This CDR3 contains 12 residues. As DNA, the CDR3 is TGTGCCAGCAGACCTCAGGGCGGCGAGCAGTACTTC. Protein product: CASRPQGGEQYF.

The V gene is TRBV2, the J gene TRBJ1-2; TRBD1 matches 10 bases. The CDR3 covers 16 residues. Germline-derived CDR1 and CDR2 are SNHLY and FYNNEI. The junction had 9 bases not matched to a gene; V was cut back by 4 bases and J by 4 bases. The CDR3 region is CASSGGQGRLLYGYTF. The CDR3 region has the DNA TGTGCCAGCAGTGGGGGACAGGGGAGGTTACTCTATGGCTACACCTTC.

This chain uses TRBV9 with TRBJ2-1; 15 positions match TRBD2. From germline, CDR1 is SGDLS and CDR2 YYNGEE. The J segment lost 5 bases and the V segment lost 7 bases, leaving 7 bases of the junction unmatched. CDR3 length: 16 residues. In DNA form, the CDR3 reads TGTGCCAGCGGACTAGCGGGGGGGTACTCGAACAATGAGCAGTTCTTC. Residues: CASGLAGGYSNNEQFF.

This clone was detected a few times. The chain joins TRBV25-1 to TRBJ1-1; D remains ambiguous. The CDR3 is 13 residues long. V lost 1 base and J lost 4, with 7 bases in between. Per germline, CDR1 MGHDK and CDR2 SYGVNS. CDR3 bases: TGTGCCAGCAGTGAATCAAGGGCCACTGAAGCTTTCTTT. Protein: CASSESRATEAFF.

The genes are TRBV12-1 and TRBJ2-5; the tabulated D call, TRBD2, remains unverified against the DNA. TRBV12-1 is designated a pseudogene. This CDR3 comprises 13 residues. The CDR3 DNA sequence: TGTGCCAGCCCCTGGCGGGATCAAGAGACCCAGTACTTC. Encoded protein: CASPWRDQETQYF.

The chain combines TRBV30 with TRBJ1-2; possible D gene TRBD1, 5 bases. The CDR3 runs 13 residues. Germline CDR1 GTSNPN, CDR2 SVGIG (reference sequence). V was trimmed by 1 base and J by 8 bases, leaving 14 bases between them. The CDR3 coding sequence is TGTGCCTGGAGTGGGGACTCCGGGGCGGGCTACACCTTC. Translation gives CAWSGDSGAGYTF.

The CDR3: CASSVGKGTEAFF. As DNA, the CDR3 is TGTGCCAGCAGCGTGGGAAAGGGTACTGAAGCTTTCTTT. V gene TRBV9 combines with J gene TRBJ1-1; D unresolved. In germline, CDR1 is SGDLS, CDR2 YYNGEE. The CDR3 totals 13 residues. V lost 2 bases, J lost 5 bases, and 10 bases lay in between.

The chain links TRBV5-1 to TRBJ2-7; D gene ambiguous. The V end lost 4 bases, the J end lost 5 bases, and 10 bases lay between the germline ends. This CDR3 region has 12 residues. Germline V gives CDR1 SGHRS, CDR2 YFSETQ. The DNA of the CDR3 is TGCGCCAGCAGCCATAATATAGACGAGCAGTACTTC. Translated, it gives CASSHNIDEQYF.

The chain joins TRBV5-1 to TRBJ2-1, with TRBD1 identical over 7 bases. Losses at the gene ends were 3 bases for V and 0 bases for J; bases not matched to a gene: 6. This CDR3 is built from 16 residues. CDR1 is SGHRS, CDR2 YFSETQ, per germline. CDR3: CASSYMGQSSYNEQFF. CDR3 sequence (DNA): TGCGCCAGCAGCTATATGGGACAGAGCTCCTACAATGAGCAGTTCTTC.

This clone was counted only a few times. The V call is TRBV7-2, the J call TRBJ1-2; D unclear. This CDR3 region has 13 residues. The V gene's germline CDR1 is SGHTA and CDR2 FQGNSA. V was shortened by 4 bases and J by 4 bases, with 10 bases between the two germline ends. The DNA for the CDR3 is TGTGCCAGCAGCTGGTCGACACTCTATGGCTACACCTTC. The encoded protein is CASSWSTLYGYTF.

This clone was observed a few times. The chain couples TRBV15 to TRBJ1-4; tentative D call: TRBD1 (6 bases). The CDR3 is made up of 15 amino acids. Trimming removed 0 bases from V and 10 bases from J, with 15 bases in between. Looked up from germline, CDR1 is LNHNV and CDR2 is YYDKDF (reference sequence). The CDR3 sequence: CATSRDNQGSGKLFF. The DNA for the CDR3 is TGTGCCACCAGCAGAGATAACCAGGGGTCGGGAAAACTGTTTTTT.

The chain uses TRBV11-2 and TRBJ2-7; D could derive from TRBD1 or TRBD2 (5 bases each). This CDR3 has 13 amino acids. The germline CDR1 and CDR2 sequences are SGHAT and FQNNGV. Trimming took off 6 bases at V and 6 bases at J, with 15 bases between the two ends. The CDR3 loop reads CASSLGTSAEQYF. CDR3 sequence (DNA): TGTGCCAGCAGTTTGGGGACCTCCGCCGAGCAGTACTTC.

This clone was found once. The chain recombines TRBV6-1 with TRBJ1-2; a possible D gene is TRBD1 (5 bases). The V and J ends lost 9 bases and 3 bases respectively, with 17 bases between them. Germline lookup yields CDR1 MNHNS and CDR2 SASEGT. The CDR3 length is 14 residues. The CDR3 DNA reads TGTGCCAGTGGGACGTACCGAGGGGACTATGGCTACACCTTC. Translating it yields CASGTYRGDYGYTF.

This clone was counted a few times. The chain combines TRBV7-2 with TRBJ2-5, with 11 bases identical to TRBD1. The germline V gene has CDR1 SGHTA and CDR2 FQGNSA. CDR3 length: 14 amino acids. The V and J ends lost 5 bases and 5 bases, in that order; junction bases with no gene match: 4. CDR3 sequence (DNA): TGTGCCAGCAGCCCCGGGACAGGGGGGGAGACCCAGTACTTC. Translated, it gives CASSPGTGGETQYF.

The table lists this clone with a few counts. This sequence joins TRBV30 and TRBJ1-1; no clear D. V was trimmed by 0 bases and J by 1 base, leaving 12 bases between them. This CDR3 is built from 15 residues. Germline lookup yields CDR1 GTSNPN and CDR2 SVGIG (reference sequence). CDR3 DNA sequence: TGTGCCTGGAGTGTATCCCGACTCAGGAACACTGAAGCTTTCTTT. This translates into CAWSVSRLRNTEAFF.

CDR3 amino acids: CASSSQGGTLETQYF. As DNA, the CDR3 is TGTGCCAGCAGTTCGCAGGGAGGGACTTTGGAGACCCAGTACTTC. This rearrangement joins TRBV6-6 to TRBJ2-5, with TRBD2 matching 7 bases. J gave up 5 bases and V 4 bases, and 10 bases lay outside the gene matches. The CDR3 is 15 amino acids. Germline V gene data show CDR1 as MNHNY and CDR2 as SVGAGI (reference sequence).

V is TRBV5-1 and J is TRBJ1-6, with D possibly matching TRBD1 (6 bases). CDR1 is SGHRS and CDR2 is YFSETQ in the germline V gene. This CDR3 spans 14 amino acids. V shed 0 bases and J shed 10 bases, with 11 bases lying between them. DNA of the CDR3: TGCGCCAGCAGCTTGGTGGGGGCGAGGTCACCCCTCCACTTT. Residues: CASSLVGARSPLHF.